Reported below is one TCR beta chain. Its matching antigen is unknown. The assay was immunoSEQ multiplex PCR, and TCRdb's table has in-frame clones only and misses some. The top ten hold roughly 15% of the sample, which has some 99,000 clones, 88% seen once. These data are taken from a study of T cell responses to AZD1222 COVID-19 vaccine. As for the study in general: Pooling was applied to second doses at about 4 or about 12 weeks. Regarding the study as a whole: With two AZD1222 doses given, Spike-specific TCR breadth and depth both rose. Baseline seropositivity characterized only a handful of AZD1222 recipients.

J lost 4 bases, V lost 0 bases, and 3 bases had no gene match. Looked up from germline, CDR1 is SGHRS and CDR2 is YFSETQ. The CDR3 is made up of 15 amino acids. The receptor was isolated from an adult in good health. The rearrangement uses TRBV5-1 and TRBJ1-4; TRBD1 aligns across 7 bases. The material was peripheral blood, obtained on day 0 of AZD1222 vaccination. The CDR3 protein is CASSLGQGNNEKLFF. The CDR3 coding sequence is TGCGCCAGCAGCTTGGGACAGGGCAATAATGAAAAACTGTTTTTT.